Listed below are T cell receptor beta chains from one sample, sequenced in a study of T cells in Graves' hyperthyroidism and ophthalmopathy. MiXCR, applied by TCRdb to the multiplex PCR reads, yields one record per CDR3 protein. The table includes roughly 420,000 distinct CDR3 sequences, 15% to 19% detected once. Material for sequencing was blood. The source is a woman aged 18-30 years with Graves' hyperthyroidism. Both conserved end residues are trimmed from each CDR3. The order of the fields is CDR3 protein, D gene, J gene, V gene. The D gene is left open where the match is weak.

cdr3_aa: ASSVGQGDGDTQY
d_call: TRBD1
j_call: TRBJ2-3
v_call: TRBV9

cdr3_aa: ASSLSRTSGRNEQF
d_call: TRBD2
j_call: TRBJ2-1
v_call: TRBV19

cdr3_aa: ASSSYELSEQF
d_call: .
j_call: TRBJ2-1
v_call: TRBV7-8

cdr3_aa: VSSLAGVAEAF
d_call: .
j_call: TRBJ1-1
v_call: TRBV7-8

cdr3_aa: ATSRSQGYGNTIY
d_call: .
j_call: TRBJ1-3
v_call: TRBV15

cdr3_aa: SVSSSGSEQF
d_call: TRBD2
j_call: TRBJ2-1
v_call: TRBV29-1

cdr3_aa: ASRAPTGGRGELF
d_call: TRBD1
j_call: TRBJ2-2
v_call: TRBV5-5

cdr3_aa: ASSSNRVKSYNEQF
d_call: .
j_call: TRBJ2-1
v_call: TRBV18

cdr3_aa: ATTWDYSETQY
d_call: TRBD2
j_call: TRBJ2-5
v_call: TRBV15

cdr3_aa: ASSAFTYNEQF
d_call: .
j_call: TRBJ2-1
v_call: TRBV11-2

cdr3_aa: ASSRTVSTDTQY
d_call: .
j_call: TRBJ2-3
v_call: TRBV5-1

cdr3_aa: ASKLAGGPNEQF
d_call: TRBD2
j_call: TRBJ2-1
v_call: TRBV10-2

cdr3_aa: SARQNGNTIY
d_call: .
j_call: TRBJ1-3
v_call: TRBV20-1

cdr3_aa: ASSLAGRIEQY
d_call: .
j_call: TRBJ2-7
v_call: TRBV7-9

cdr3_aa: SVEHGQPATNEKLF
d_call: .
j_call: TRBJ1-4
v_call: TRBV29-1

cdr3_aa: ATSSRSSGANVLT
d_call: .
j_call: TRBJ2-6
v_call: TRBV15

cdr3_aa: ASRPRDGSYNEQF
d_call: .
j_call: TRBJ2-1
v_call: TRBV12-3/TRBV12-4

cdr3_aa: SAKGQGNAGELF
d_call: TRBD1
j_call: TRBJ2-2
v_call: TRBV20-1

cdr3_aa: SARPAGDYNEQF
d_call: TRBD2
j_call: TRBJ2-1
v_call: TRBV20-1

cdr3_aa: ASSSRGLAEVDTQY
d_call: TRBD2
j_call: TRBJ2-3
v_call: TRBV7-9

cdr3_aa: ASSFNGRALPPQH
d_call: .
j_call: TRBJ1-5
v_call: TRBV12-3/TRBV12-4

cdr3_aa: ASSLMSWNEQF
d_call: .
j_call: TRBJ2-1
v_call: TRBV7-2

cdr3_aa: ASSQAPIIQPQH
d_call: .
j_call: TRBJ1-5
v_call: TRBV3-1

cdr3_aa: ASSVWPSGANVLT
d_call: .
j_call: TRBJ2-6
v_call: TRBV28

cdr3_aa: ASSFSGSGNTIY
d_call: .
j_call: TRBJ1-3
v_call: TRBV28

cdr3_aa: SASGPHRGQFNEQF
d_call: TRBD1
j_call: TRBJ2-1
v_call: TRBV20-1